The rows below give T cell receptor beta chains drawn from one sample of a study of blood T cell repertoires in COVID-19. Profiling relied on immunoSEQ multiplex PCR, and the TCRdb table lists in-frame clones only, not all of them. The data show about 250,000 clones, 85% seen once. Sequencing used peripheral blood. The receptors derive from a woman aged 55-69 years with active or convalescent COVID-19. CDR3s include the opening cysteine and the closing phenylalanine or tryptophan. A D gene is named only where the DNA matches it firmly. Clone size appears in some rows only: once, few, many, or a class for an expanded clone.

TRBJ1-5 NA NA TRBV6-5 TGTGCCACGCAGGATGCAAATCAGCCCCAGCATTTT CATQDANQPQHF
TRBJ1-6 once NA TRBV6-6 TGTGCCAGCAGTTTACATCCGGGAGTCAATAATTCACCCCTCCACTTT CASSLHPGVNNSPLHF
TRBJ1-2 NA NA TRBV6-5 TGTGCCAGCAGACAATCGCAGGGTGGTGGCTACACCTTC CASRQSQGGGYTF
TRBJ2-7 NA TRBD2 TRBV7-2 TGTGCCAGCAGCTTAGGGACTAGCGGGAGGACGAACTCCTACGAGCAGTACTTC CASSLGTSGRTNSYEQYF
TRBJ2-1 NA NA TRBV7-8 TGTGCCAGCAGTAGTACTGGTAATGAGCAGTTCTTC CASSSTGNEQFF
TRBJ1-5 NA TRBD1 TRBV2 TGTGCCAGTGGGTTTCGACAGGGACATCAGCCCCAGCATTTT CASGFRQGHQPQHF
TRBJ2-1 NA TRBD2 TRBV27 TGTGCCAGCAGTACCGTAGCGGGAACCTCCTACAATGAGCAGTTCTTC CASSTVAGTSYNEQFF
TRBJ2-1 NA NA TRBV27 TGTGCCAGCAGTTTCAAGCAGGTATCGCCCAATGAGCAGTTCTTC CASSFKQVSPNEQFF
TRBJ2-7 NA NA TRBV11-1 TGTGCCAGCAGCTTTCACCAGACAACCGAGCAGTACTTC CASSFHQTTEQYF
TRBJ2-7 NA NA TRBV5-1 TGCGCCAGCAGCTTGGGCGCCCCTGACGAGCAGTACTTC CASSLGAPDEQYF
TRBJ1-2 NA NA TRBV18 TGTGCCAGCTCACCATCCGCTCGGAGAGCTAACTATGGCTACACCTTC CASSPSARRANYGYTF
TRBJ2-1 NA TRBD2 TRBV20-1 TGCAGTGCTAGTGAGGCCCTCAGCGGGGGGGCCGGGGGTATAGGTTTCGATGAGCAGTTCTTC CSASEALSGGAGGIGFDEQFF
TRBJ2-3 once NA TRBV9 TGTGCCAGCAGCGTAGGGGTGGGGACTAGCACAGATACGCAGTATTTT CASSVGVGTSTDTQYF
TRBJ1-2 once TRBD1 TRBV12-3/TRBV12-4 TGTGCCAGCCGGTACAGGGGTAACTATGGCTACACCTTC CASRYRGNYGYTF
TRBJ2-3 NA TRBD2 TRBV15 TGTGCCACCAGCGGATGGGGCGGGGGAAGCACAGATACGCAGTATTTT CATSGWGGGSTDTQYF
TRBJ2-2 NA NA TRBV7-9 TGTGCCAGCAGCCCTATACCCAACACCGGGGAGCTGTTTTTT CASSPIPNTGELFF
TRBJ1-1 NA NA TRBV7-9 TGTGCCAGCAGCTCCCGGGGGAACACTGAAGCTTTCTTT CASSSRGNTEAFF
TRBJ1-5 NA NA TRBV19 TGTGCCAGTAGTGTGGGGGGTTTGAGCAATCAGCCCCAGCATTTT CASSVGGLSNQPQHF
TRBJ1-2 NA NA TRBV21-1 TGTGCCAGCAGCAAGGACAGGGCCTCGACCTCCTATGGCTACACCTTC CASSKDRASTSYGYTF
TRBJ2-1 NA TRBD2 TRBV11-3 TGTGCCAGCAGCTTCTGGCGGGAGTCCTACAATGAGCAGTTCTTC CASSFWRESYNEQFF
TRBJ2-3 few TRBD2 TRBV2 TGTGCCAGCAGGACCCGGCTAGCGGGGGGGCCTATAGGAGATACGCAGTATTTT CASRTRLAGGPIGDTQYF
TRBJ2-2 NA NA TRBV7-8 TGTGCCGCCAAACTAGCTGACAACACCGGGGAGCTGTTTTTT CAAKLADNTGELFF
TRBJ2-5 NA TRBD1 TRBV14 TGTGCCAGCAGCCAAGGCAGGGGGCTTGTAGAGACCCAGTACTTC CASSQGRGLVETQYF
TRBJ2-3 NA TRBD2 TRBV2 TGTGCCAGCGGGGGGGGGACGGCTAGCACAGATACGCAGTATTTT CASGGGTASTDTQYF
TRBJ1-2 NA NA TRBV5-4 TGTGCCAGCAGCTTAGAGGGAAGGGACTATGGCTACACCTTC CASSLEGRDYGYTF
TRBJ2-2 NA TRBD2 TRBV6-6 TGTGCCAGCAGTTTGTTCCGGGGGGACACCGGGGAGCTGTTTTTT CASSLFRGDTGELFF
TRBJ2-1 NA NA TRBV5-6 TGTGCCAGCAGCTTGGCCCTTCTAATCGGGGGCAATGAGCAGTTCTTC CASSLALLIGGNEQFF
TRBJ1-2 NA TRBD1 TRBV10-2 TGCGCCAGCAAAGAGGACAGGGTCAGGGGTGGCTACACCTTC CASKEDRVRGGYTF
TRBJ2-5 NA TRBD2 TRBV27 TGTGCCAGCAGTTTCTATAGCGGGAGGGCGGGCGGAGAGACCCAGTACTTC CASSFYSGRAGGETQYF
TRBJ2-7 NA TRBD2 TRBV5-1 TGCGCCAGCAGCATTAGCGGGAGACTCTACGAGCAGTACTTC CASSISGRLYEQYF
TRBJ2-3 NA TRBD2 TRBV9 TGTGCCAGCAGCGTGTCCCCCCCCCGGGGGGGAGGCACAGATACGCAGTATTTT CASSVSPPRGGGTDTQYF
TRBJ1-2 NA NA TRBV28 TGTGCCAGCAGGAGGGGTACAGGCCGAGGAGGGAACTATGGCTACACCTTC CASRRGTGRGGNYGYTF
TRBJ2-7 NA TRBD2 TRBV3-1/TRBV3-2 TGTGCCAGCAAGCTGAGCGGGAGGGGGACCGAGCAGTACTTC CASKLSGRGTEQYF
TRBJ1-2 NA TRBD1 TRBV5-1 TGCGCCAGCAGCGCAGGACAGGGAACCTATGGCTACACCTTC CASSAGQGTYGYTF
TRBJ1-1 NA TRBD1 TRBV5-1 TGCGCCAGCAGCTTGGACAGGGGGCGGACTGAAGCTTTCTTT CASSLDRGRTEAFF